The sequence of this TCR beta chain was determined in a study of blood T cell repertoires in COVID-19. Sequencing was performed with immunoSEQ multiplex PCR; in TCRdb, only in-frame clones are kept and a portion is missing. The data show about 310,000 clones, approximately 86% seen once. Participant reports of clinical history set cohort assignment. Germline V gives CDR1 SGHVS, CDR2 FNYEAQ. V lost 5 bases and J lost 3, with 11 bases in between. CDR3 length equals 14 residues. The receptor was isolated from a woman aged 18-29 years who had recovered from COVID-19. This sequence joins TRBV7-6 and TRBJ1-3, with D perhaps matching TRBD1 (5 bases). Sequencing was performed on PBMCs or T cells enriched from blood (not recorded which). The CDR3 sequence: CASSQTVVGNTIYF. In DNA form, the CDR3 reads TGTGCCAGCAGCCAGACAGTAGTTGGAAACACCATATATTTT.